The entry below gives a single T cell receptor (beta chain) sequence along with its context. No antigen is known for it. No base qualities exist here, and no much larger clone lies one base off it. This specimen comes from a study of cytomegalovirus exposure and HLA in healthy donors (TCRdb year 2017). Notes on the research overall: According to an earlier analysis of several hundred of the donors, 150 million to 200 million T cells yielded 117 million unique TCR beta sequences and approximately 280 Gb of sequence data. The study profiled the T cell repertoires of about 640 subjects by immunosequencing and related them to cytomegalovirus serostatus. The study combined high-throughput TCR immunosequencing, statistical association of individual TCRs with disease status, and machine learning to predict cytomegalovirus infection status. Class I and class II HLA loci were covered by the typing at four-digit resolution. A later analysis re-analyzed previously published TCR beta repertoires from 666 donors and added high-resolution HLA genotyping to study TCR occurrence patterns. All discovery cohort repertoires had been generated on a single sequencing platform. The number of donors typed differed by locus, with 629-630 for A, B, C, DRB1 and DQB1, 522 for DQA1, 600 to 610 for DPA1, and 472 for DPB1. Of the roughly 390 genotyped donors, 75% to 85% were placed in the genetic ancestry cluster associated with self-reported Caucasian donors. Because of strong linkage in the cohort, five DR-DQ haplotypes were treated as single units for association and clustering. A separate validation cohort of more than 100 different subjects was used in addition to the approximately 700-subject first cohort. In a later genetic analysis, genome-wide SNP genotypes for about 65% of the 666 donors were used, and that subset was treated as a discovery cohort. In an earlier analysis of 587 of the donors, high-throughput TCR beta sequencing was used to judge whether each TCR beta V gene segment behaved as functional or pseudogenic. In the later analysis, no new phenotypic data were used to find candidate immune exposures; instead, reliance was placed on TCR beta sequences and their occurrence across donors. An early release covering roughly 640 HLA-typed donors comprised approximately 290 gigabases of sequencing data and around 80 million unique TCR sequences. The study aimed to test whether cataloging public T cell receptors could reveal signatures of past pathogen exposure. Among about 360 genotyped donors of the cohort, an average of around 240,000 unique TCR beta nucleotide sequences were sequenced per donor, roughly 18% of them non-productive. Donor age, sex, ethnicity and CMV serostatus were compiled alongside the repertoire data.

The library was prepared using the immunoSEQ multiplex PCR assay. For the multiplex PCR, a mixture combining 60 forward primers for TCR Vbeta segments and 13 reverse primers for TCR Jbeta segments was used. Amplification of the CDR3 region of rearranged TCR beta genes was performed with a multiplex PCR assay on genomic DNA. The amplified TCR beta libraries were sequenced on the Illumina HiSeq System as 87-base-pair reads. Turning to the authors' computational methods: A later analysis tallied about 77 million unique TCR beta chains across the 610 or so repertoires, and approximately 9.9 million of those chains were shared by two or more donors. Raw reads were error-corrected and collapsed into unique sequences by a nearest-neighbor algorithm in which closely related sequences were merged to remove PCR and sequencing errors. V, D and J gene segments were assigned by aligning CDR3 sequences to IMGT reference sequences. For a sequence to be retained, at least a six-nucleotide match to both a V gene segment and a J gene segment was required. A rearrangement counted as productive if the CDR3 had no stop codons and remained in frame with V and J, and every other rearrangement counted as non-productive. Following IMGT convention, CDR3 was defined as the stretch from the second conserved V-encoded cysteine up to the conserved J-encoded phenylalanine. The earlier analysis of some 550 of the donors excluded any sequence lacking an unambiguous match to a single V gene segment. In an earlier analysis of a few hundred of the donors, a V segment was called functional when productive rearrangements were above 56.7%, and segregating when the standard deviation between donors exceeded 5%. A statistical classification framework was developed to diagnose cytomegalovirus status using the catalog of TCR beta chain sequences. A later analysis assigned V and J genes by comparing TCR nucleotide sequences with IMGT/GENE-DB human TR gene sequences. A later analysis assigned CDR3 sequences and most-parsimonious VDJ recombination scenarios with the TCRdist pipeline. In a later analysis, each TCR beta chain was defined by its CDR3 amino acid sequence together with its V-gene family, and reads without a unique V-gene family were excluded. In a later analysis, some 600 highly shared, low-generation-probability nucleotide sequences were removed to address suspected cross-contamination and a sequencing artifact. A later analysis calculated a clonal expansion index for each public chain from normalized within-repertoire ranks of inferred template counts. Generation probabilities in a later analysis came from a VDJ recombination model fitted to out-of-frame rearrangements, and those results were checked against IGoR. In a later analysis, hypergeometric tests were used to score TCR-TCR, TCR-HLA and TCR-CMV co-occurrence, with a repertoire-size bias correction applied to TCR pairs. To estimate false discovery rates, a later analysis permuted the HLA or CMV assignments 20 times. In a later analysis, co-occurring TCRs were grouped with DBSCAN, and TCRdist sequence similarity was added when clustering was performed within HLA-allele-positive subsets. For co-occurrence clustering, repertoires with fewer than 30,000 or more than 120,000 public chains were excluded, along with several repertoires with anomalous nucleotide sharing. Entries here come from immuneACCESS through TCRdb and include only in-frame sequences with V and J called. Some clones fail to appear in such tables; in the studies checked, an unresolved V gene covers under half of the shortfall, and the cause of the remainder is unknown. The V and J calls and clone size were taken over from that table, and D and trimming were inferred from the DNA. The sample includes roughly 100,000 clones, with 60% to 80% observed a single time. The ten most abundant clones make up over 4% of the sample.

V and J are trimmed by 1 base and 4 bases, and the gene matches miss 10 bases of the junction. The CDR3 sequence holds 16 residues, the cysteine and phenylalanine included. CDR3 DNA only is kept here, 48 bases in frame from base 1. CDR1 is given as LGHNA and CDR2 as YNFKEQ, both from the germline V gene. Study-level results and caveats: An earlier analysis of around 600 of the donors showed that most TCR beta V segments appeared in productive rearrangements either about 90% or about 30% of the time, which broadly matched IMGT annotations. The authors suggested that the approach could potentially be extended to other disease states and immunological phenotypes. Assigning TCR associations to individual alleles was difficult when HLA alleles, especially DR and DQ, strongly co-occurred. Across donors, most TCR sequences were observed very rarely, whereas some public TCRs were present in many individuals. The classifier was reported to diagnose cytomegalovirus status with high specificity and sensitivity in both the original cohort and the validation cohort. A total of about 150 TCR beta chains were listed by the study as associated with cytomegalovirus. Immune exposure information for the cohort was limited to CMV serostatus. A group of highly shared sequence variants was considered likely to be a technical artifact of the sequencing pipeline. Because HLA typing was unavailable for some donors at each locus, only the typed subset was used in association tests. In a later analysis, HLA-associated TCR beta chains showed more clonal expansion and lower generation probabilities than non-associated chains that were equally common. An association between a missense DCLRE1C variant and V-gene and J-gene trimming of TCR beta chains was found in a later genetic analysis and replicated in an independent cohort. A further reported finding was that TCR beta sequences accurately predicted the HLA-A and HLA-B alleles for most subjects in the first cohort. Presence/absence analyses assumed roughly uniform sequencing depth across donors, an assumption that may not hold. In this cohort, only TCR beta chains were sequenced, and detectable features were limited by the absence of alpha or paired-chain data. Some IMGT-functional V segments, including TRBV6-2 and TRBV6-3, could not be told apart with the 87-base-pair reads, so those segments were excluded. According to a later genetic analysis, donors in an Asian-associated ancestry cluster had fewer N-insertions in productive TCRs than the roughly 670-donor mean. Several of the top co-occurrence clusters appeared to be linked to parvovirus B19, influenza, CMV and Epstein-Barr virus, according to a later analysis. Because counts were too low, more than 15 rarely observed V segments, including chromosome 9 orphons, were excluded from the earlier analysis of under 650 of the donors. Correlated functional status among segregating V segments might be attributable to linkage disequilibrium, but an unknown experimental factor could not be ruled out. In vitro tests confirmed that three of the cytomegalovirus-associated TCR beta chains recognize cytomegalovirus antigens. In a later analysis, TCR association rates were found to vary across HLA loci, with the most associated TCRs seen for DRB1 alleles and the fewest for HLA-C alleles. Most CMV-associated TCR beta chains appeared to be HLA-restricted in a later analysis, and the HLA associations seemed to be driven largely by CMV exposure. In a later analysis, some 18,000 TCR beta sequences were associated with specific HLA alleles at a false discovery rate of 0.05.

The cohort was made up of several hundred healthy bone marrow donors. All cohort members were sampled while nominally healthy, although unrecorded immune exposures were likely present. The donor tested CMV seropositive, placing the donor among the approximately 290 seropositive members of the cohort. Every donor gave a peripheral blood sample, and the peripheral blood mononuclear cells from that sample were used for TCR beta sequencing. The Qiagen DNeasy Blood Extraction Kit was used to extract genomic DNA from the blood cell samples. Sequencing was done on a sample of PBMCs. The TCR comes from a man aged 45-65 years in good health and CMV-seropositive. The V gene is TRBV4-2 and the J gene is TRBJ2-7, with 7 central nucleotides matching TRBD2. The DNA sequence is TGTGCCAGCAGCCAAGTCGACGGGGGAGGGAAATACGAGCAGTACTTC. Translated, this is CASSQVDGGGKYEQYF.